This T cell receptor beta chain was recovered during a study of shared clonotypes between healthy human individuals. Germline V gene data show CDR1 as MNHEY and CDR2 as SVGAGI. CDR3 length equals 14 residues. Germline trimming cut 8 bases from V and 5 bases from J; bases unmatched to any gene: 5. This clone was detected a few times. Terminally differentiated effector memory CD45RA+ cells were excluded by CCR7 positive selection of CD45RO-negative cells. The table came from immunoSEQ multiplex PCR; TCRdb's copy has only in-frame clones and leaves some out. The repertoire consists of more than 550,000 clones, with approximately 90% occurring once and the leading ten covering approximately 22%.

The receptor was isolated from a man aged 25 to 40 in good health. Sequences were obtained from naive CD8+ T cells sorted from blood. V usage is TRBV6-5 and J usage is TRBJ2-5; 13 bases align to TRBD2. As DNA, the CDR3 is TGTGCCAGCCGGACTAGCGGGAGAATGGAGACCCAGTACTTC. It specifies CASRTSGRMETQYF.